These 28 T cell receptor beta chains were sequenced from one sample in a study of blood T cell repertoires in COVID-19. Using immunoSEQ multiplex PCR, the repertoire was profiled, and TCRdb retains in-frame clones only, with some absent. The table lists approximately 63,000 clones, 75% to 80% of them singletons. Specimen: peripheral blood. The source of these receptors is an elderly woman with acute or convalescent COVID-19.

The chain carries TRBV3-1 (or the pseudogene TRBV3-2) and TRBJ2-2, with D perhaps TRBD1 (6 bases). Trimming removed 5 bases at V and 6 bases at J, with 13 bases between. The germline CDR1 and CDR2 sequences are LGHDT and YNNKEL (reference sequence). This CDR3 region has 14 residues. CDR3 region: CASSRTDRAGELFF. CDR3 nucleotide sequence: TGTGCCAGCAGCAGGACAGATCGGGCCGGGGAGCTGTTTTTT.

This chain uses TRBV18 with TRBJ2-5; 7 bases map to TRBD1. CDR1 and CDR2 from the germline V gene are KGHSH and LQKENI. Trimming at V came to 5 bases and at J to 2 bases, leaving 8 bases not matched to a gene. This CDR3 spans 15 amino acids. CDR3 amino acids: CASSSSTGKQETQYF. The CDR3 nucleotides are TGTGCCAGCTCATCCTCGACAGGGAAACAAGAGACCCAGTACTTC.

The chain links TRBV12-5 to TRBJ1-2; TRBD1 is a possible D gene (6 bases). The ends were cut back, 2 bases at V and 5 bases at J, with 15 bases in the middle. The CDR3 contains 15 residues. CDR1 and CDR2 from the germline V gene are LGHNT and FRNRAP. This CDR3 reads CASGLSSGDGYGYTF. In DNA, the CDR3 is TGTGCTAGTGGTTTGAGTTCAGGGGATGGGTATGGCTACACCTTC.

V gene TRBV5-1 combines with J gene TRBJ2-1, with 12 bases identical to TRBD2. CDR3 length: 17 amino acids. Germline values: CDR1 SGHRS, CDR2 YFSETQ. V dropped 0 bases and J dropped 9; count of bases not matched to a gene: 10. CDR3 coding DNA: TGCGCCAGCAGCTTGGCAGCTAGCGGGAGGGGGGCCGGTGAGCAGTTCTTC. This gives the protein CASSLAASGRGAGEQFF. The variable domain in full, completed from reference TRBV5-1 and TRBJ2-1, reads KAGVTQTPRYLIKTRGQQVTLSCSPISGHRSVSWYQQTPGQGLQFLFEYFSETQRNKGNFPGRFSGRQFSNSRSEMNVSTLELGDSALYLCASSLAASGRGAGEQFFGPGTRLTVL.

The chain links TRBV27 to TRBJ2-1; TRBD1 matches at 8 bases. CDR1 and CDR2 (germline): MNHEY, SMNVEV (reference sequence). The CDR3 length is 13 residues. The ends lost 6 bases at V and 9 bases at J; junction bases unmatched: 7. CDR3 DNA: TGTGCCAGCAGACAGCAGGGGGCGGGTGAGCAGTTCTTC. It encodes CASRQQGAGEQFF.

This chain links TRBV25-1 with TRBJ2-1; TRBD1 matches at 10 bases. The CDR3 runs 15 residues. V trimming: 1 base; J trimming: 5 bases; junction bases outside the gene matches: 2. Germline assignment: CDR1 MGHDK and CDR2 SYGVNS. The CDR3 bases are TGTGCCAGCAGTGAATTTGGGACAGGGGACAATGAGCAGTTCTTC. This codes for CASSEFGTGDNEQFF.

This chain connects TRBV28 to TRBJ2-5; 8 nucleotides match TRBD2. The CDR3 sequence is 14 residues long. Germline V gives CDR1 MDHEN, CDR2 SYDVKM. Trimming at V came to 6 bases and at J to 5 bases, leaving 8 bases not matched to a gene. CDR3 region: CASRHSGDRETQYF. In DNA, the CDR3 is TGTGCCAGCAGGCATAGCGGGGATCGGGAGACCCAGTACTTC.

The chain is built from TRBV7-9 and TRBJ1-3; D may be TRBD1 (5 bases). This CDR3 comprises 14 residues. The germline V gene encodes CDR1 SEHNR and CDR2 FQNEAQ (reference sequence). Trimming pared 7 bases from V and 0 bases from J, leaving 10 bases between. This chain's CDR3 is CASTRDSSGNTIYF. The DNA of the CDR3 is TGTGCCAGCACCCGGGACTCCTCTGGAAACACCATATATTTT.

This chain connects TRBV10-2 to TRBJ1-1; no clear D gene. The CDR3 consists of 13 residues. The V gene's germline CDR1 is WSHSY and CDR2 SAAADI. Trimming removed 6 bases at V and 1 base at J, with 9 bases between. As DNA, the CDR3 is TGCGCCAGCAGGGAGGTAGAGAACACTGAAGCTTTCTTT. This codes for CASREVENTEAFF.

The gene calls are TRBV30 and TRBJ1-6; the D gene is possibly TRBD1 (5 bases). Germline V lookup: CDR1 GTSNPN, CDR2 SVGIG (reference sequence). The CDR3 extends over 11 amino acids. Trimming stripped 1 base from V and 14 bases from J, with 9 bases between. DNA for the CDR3: TGTGCCTGGAGTGCAGGGTCCACCCTCCACTTT. As protein: CAWSAGSTLHF. Complete variable domain (other parts from reference TRBV30 and TRBJ1-6): SQTIHQWPATLVQPVGSPLSLECTVEGTSNPNLYWYRQAAGRGLQLLFYSVGIGQISSEVPQNLSASRPQDRQFILSSKKLLLSDSGFYLCAWSAGSTLHFGNGTRLTVT.

This chain joins TRBV11-3 and TRBJ2-1; TRBD2 is a possible D gene (6 bases). This CDR3 comprises 14 residues. V gave up 3 bases and J gave up 1 base, with 7 bases separating them. The germline V gene encodes CDR1 SGHNT and CDR2 YENEEA. The CDR3 loop is CASSFGGSYNEQFF. CDR3 in DNA: TGTGCCAGCAGCTTCGGGGGATCCTACAATGAGCAGTTCTTC.

This sequence joins TRBV13 and TRBJ1-2; D is perhaps TRBD1 (6 bases). V lost 5 bases to trimming and J lost 1 base, with 14 bases between them. The CDR3 totals 15 residues. Germline V lookup: CDR1 PRHDT, CDR2 FYEKMQ (reference sequence). This chain's CDR3 is CASSPRTDLNYGYTF. The CDR3 DNA sequence: TGTGCCAGCAGCCCCAGGACAGATCTTAACTATGGCTACACCTTC.

The rearrangement links TRBV6-5 to TRBJ1-1; D possibly corresponds to TRBD1 (5 bases). Germline V gene data show CDR1 as MNHEY and CDR2 as SVGAGI. This CDR3 is built from 15 residues. Trimming took 7 bases from V and 1 from J, leaving 16 bases between them. Here the CDR3 DNA reads TGTGCCAGCACCGACAGATCCCGATCGAACACTGAAGCTTTCTTT. Encoded protein: CASTDRSRSNTEAFF.

The chain employs TRBV15 and TRBJ2-7, with 9 bases matching TRBD2. Germline lookup yields CDR1 LNHNV and CDR2 YYDKDF (reference sequence). This CDR3 comprises 17 residues. V lost 2 bases, J lost 2 bases, and 10 bases stayed unmatched. The CDR3 region has the DNA TGTGCCACCAGCAGACCGATGACTAGCGGAGTTCCCTACGAGCAGTACTTC. This sequence encodes CATSRPMTSGVPYEQYF.

This sequence joins TRBV21-1 and TRBJ2-2; the table assigns TRBD1, which was not confirmed against the DNA. TRBV21-1 represents a pseudogene. This CDR3 has 17 residues. CDR3 in DNA: TGTGCCAGCAGCAAAGTAGGGGGAGACAGTATGACCGGGGAGCTGTTTTTT. Translated: CASSKVGGDSMTGELFF.

The rearrangement uses TRBV30 and TRBJ2-7; 12 bases are shared with TRBD1. Germline loops: CDR1 GTSNPN, CDR2 SVGIG (reference sequence). V was clipped by 1 base and J by 10 bases; unmatched bases: 8. The CDR3 covers 14 residues. For the CDR3, the DNA is TGTGCCTGGAGTGGGGGGGACAGGGGGCTGAAACAGTACTTC. Translation: CAWSGGDRGLKQYF.

The chain recombines TRBV28 with TRBJ1-1; possibly TRBD1 for D (6 bases). Germline lookup yields CDR1 MDHEN and CDR2 SYDVKM. The CDR3 loop spans 13 amino acids. Trimming pared 4 bases from V and 4 bases from J, leaving 10 bases between. The CDR3 DNA reads TGTGCCAGCAGTTCCAGGGGATCCACTGAAGCTTTCTTT. Its protein is CASSSRGSTEAFF.

V usage is TRBV5-6 and J usage is TRBJ1-5; D is possibly TRBD1 (5 bases). CDR1 is SGHDT, CDR2 YYEEEE, per germline. Trimming removed 0 bases at V and 5 bases at J, with 12 bases between. This CDR3 has 15 amino acids. CDR3 protein: CASSLAGIRDQPQHF. The CDR3 region has the DNA TGTGCCAGCAGCTTGGCTGGGATCAGGGATCAGCCCCAGCATTTT.

In the case of this clone: Within the sample, other DNA sequences also encode this same CDR3. The V call is TRBV15, the J call TRBJ2-7; 10 bases match TRBD2. After removal of 0 bases from V and 13 bases from J, the junction contained 18 bases not matched to a gene. The CDR3 sequence is 17 residues long. Germline CDR1 LNHNV, CDR2 YYDKDF (reference sequence). The DNA for the CDR3 is TGTGCCACCAGCAGAGATCTGCCTAGCGGGAGCCCAGGGGGGCAATACTTC. Protein product: CATSRDLPSGSPGGQYF.

The gene calls are TRBV6-2 or TRBV6-3 and TRBJ2-7; tentatively, D is TRBD2 (6 bases). With 0 bases removed from V and 3 bases from J, the gap between germline ends came to 15 bases. This CDR3 spans 16 amino acids. In germline, CDR1 is MNHEY, CDR2 SVGEGT. Here the CDR3 DNA reads TGTGCCAGCAGTTACTCTCCGGGAGTTTCACTCTACGAGCAGTACTTC. It encodes CASSYSPGVSLYEQYF.

The chain joins TRBV25-1 to TRBJ2-7, with 11 bases identical to TRBD2. Germline CDR1 is MGHDK and CDR2 is SYGVNS. The length of the CDR3 is 16 residues. J gave up 2 bases and V 6 bases, and 9 bases lay outside the gene matches. CDR3 sequence: CASSRGGLADPYEQYF. CDR3 nucleotides: TGTGCCAGCAGCCGGGGGGGACTAGCGGACCCCTACGAGCAGTACTTC.

The chain has TRBV4-1 and TRBJ2-3; TRBD2 aligns across 12 bases. This CDR3 has 19 residues. V dropped 1 base and J dropped 3; count of bases not matched to a gene: 11. The germline V gene has CDR1 MGHRA and CDR2 YSYEKL. The CDR3 region is CASSQGGRLAGGRTDTQYF. For the CDR3, the DNA is TGCGCCAGCAGCCAAGGGGGGAGGCTAGCGGGAGGGAGGACAGATACGCAGTATTTT.

As DNA, the CDR3 is TGCAGTGCTAGATGGGCTTATGGCTACACCTTC. It yields the protein CSARWAYGYTF. This sequence joins TRBV20-1 and TRBJ1-2; D remains ambiguous. The germline CDR1 and CDR2 sequences are DFQATT and SNEGSKA (reference sequence). V was pared by 2 bases and J by 5 bases, with 6 bases between. This CDR3 is 11 amino acids long.

The J gene is TRBJ1-2, the V gene TRBV6-6; no reliable D call. CDR1 MNHNY and CDR2 SVGAGI come from the germline V gene (reference sequence). CDR3 length: 11 residues. V lost 7 bases and J lost 1, with 4 bases in between. The CDR3 sequence: CASTFNYGYTF. The CDR3 DNA follows: TGTGCCAGCACCTTTAACTATGGCTACACCTTC.

The rearrangement uses TRBV7-2 and TRBJ1-1; D may be TRBD1 (5 bases). The CDR3 length is 16 residues. Trimming removed 5 bases at V and 0 bases at J, with 16 bases between. The V gene's germline CDR1 is SGHTA and CDR2 FQGNSA. The CDR3 DNA follows: TGTGCCAGCAGCCCCGACATAACAGGAATGAACACTGAAGCTTTCTTT. Its protein product is CASSPDITGMNTEAFF. The variable domain in full, completed from reference TRBV7-2 and TRBJ1-1, reads GAGVSQSPSNKVTEKGKDVELRCDPISGHTALYWYRQSLGQGLEFLIYFQGNSAPDKSGLPSDRFSAERTGGSVSTLTIQRTQQEDSAVYLCASSPDITGMNTEAFFGQGTRLTVV.

The CDR3 region is CASSAQGAYGYTF. The CDR3 region has the DNA TGTGCCAGCAGTGCACAGGGGGCCTATGGCTACACCTTC. This sequence joins TRBV2 and TRBJ1-2; 9 nucleotides match TRBD1. The CDR3 is made up of 13 amino acids. V shed 4 bases and J 4 bases; nucleotides not matched to a gene: 1. Germline V gives CDR1 SNHLY, CDR2 FYNNEI.

This clone is a singleton in its sample. This sequence joins TRBV5-1 and TRBJ1-1, with TRBD1 matching over 8 bases. V shed 2 bases, J shed 7 bases, and the junction held 7 bases outside the gene matches. CDR3 length: 14 amino acids. Per the germline V gene, CDR1 is SGHRS and CDR2 is YFSETQ. CDR3 nucleotide sequence: TGCGCCAGCAGCTTAAGTCAGGGGGCAGGTGAAGCTTTCTTT. This codes for CASSLSQGAGEAFF. Based on the CDR3 plus reference TRBV5-1 and TRBJ1-1, the full variable domain is KAGVTQTPRYLIKTRGQQVTLSCSPISGHRSVSWYQQTPGQGLQFLFEYFSETQRNKGNFPGRFSGRQFSNSRSEMNVSTLELGDSALYLCASSLSQGAGEAFFGQGTRLTVV.

The CDR3 reads CASSLSRGGDRQYF. DNA of the CDR3: TGTGCCAGCAGCTTATCGAGGGGAGGGGACCGGCAGTATTTT. The rearrangement links TRBV11-1 to TRBJ2-3; 7 bases match TRBD2. V shed 2 bases, J shed 11 bases, and the junction held 10 bases outside the gene matches. Germline V CDR1 and CDR2: SGHAT, FQDESV (reference sequence). CDR3 length: 14 residues. The full variable domain, its missing parts supplied by reference TRBV11-1 and TRBJ2-3, is EAEVAQSPRYKITEKSQAVAFWCDPISGHATLYWYRQILGQGPELLVQFQDESVVDDSQLPKDRFSAERLKGVDSTLKIQPAELGDSAMYLCASSLSRGGDRQYFGPGTRLTVL.